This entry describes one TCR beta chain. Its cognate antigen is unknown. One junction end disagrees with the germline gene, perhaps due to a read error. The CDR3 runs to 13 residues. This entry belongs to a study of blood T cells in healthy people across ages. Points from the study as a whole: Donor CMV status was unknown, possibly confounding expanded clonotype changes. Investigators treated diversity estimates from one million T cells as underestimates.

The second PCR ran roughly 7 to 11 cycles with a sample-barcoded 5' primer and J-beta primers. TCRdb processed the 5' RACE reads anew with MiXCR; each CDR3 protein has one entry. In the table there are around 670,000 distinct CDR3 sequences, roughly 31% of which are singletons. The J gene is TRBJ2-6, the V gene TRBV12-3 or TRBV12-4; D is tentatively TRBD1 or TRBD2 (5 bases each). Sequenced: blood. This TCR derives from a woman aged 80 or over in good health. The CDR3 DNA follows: TGTGCCAGCAGTTTAAACGGGGCCAACGTCCGGACTTTC. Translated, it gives CASSLNGANVRTF.